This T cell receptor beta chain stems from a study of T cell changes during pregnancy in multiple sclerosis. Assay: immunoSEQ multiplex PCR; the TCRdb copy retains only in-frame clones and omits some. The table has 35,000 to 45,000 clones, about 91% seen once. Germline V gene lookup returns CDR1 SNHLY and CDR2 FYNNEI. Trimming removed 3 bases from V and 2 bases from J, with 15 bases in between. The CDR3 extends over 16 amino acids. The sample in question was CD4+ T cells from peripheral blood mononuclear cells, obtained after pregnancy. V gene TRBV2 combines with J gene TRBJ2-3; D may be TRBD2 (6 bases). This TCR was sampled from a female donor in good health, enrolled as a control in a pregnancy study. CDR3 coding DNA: TGTGCCAGCAGTGATTGGGAGGTCCCCTCCACAGATACGCAGTATTTT. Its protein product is CASSDWEVPSTDTQYF.